The sequence of this T cell receptor (beta chain) was determined in a study of cytotoxic CD8 clonotypes in ibrutinib-treated CLL. At the level of the study: The cohort had about 11 relapsed/refractory and some 16 treatment-naive patients, some 18 IGHV unmutated. Samples averaged about 260,000 productive templates and approximately 100,000 productive rearrangements.

Germline CDR1 is SGHVS and CDR2 is FQNEAQ. The CDR3 loop spans 15 amino acids. Trimming cost V 3 bases and J 4 bases, with 15 bases left between them. Concerning this clone: The antigen remains unidentified.

Study-level findings and limits: T-cell clonality at baseline went above that of age-matched healthy donors and rose and fell with circulating CD8+ T-cell counts.

About 1.8 micrograms of genomic DNA came from cryopreserved PBMCs for TCR beta libraries. Clones were read by immunoSEQ multiplex PCR, and TCRdb kept only the in-frame ones, dropping some. The top ten hold 13% of the sample, which has approximately 210,000 clones, 72% seen once. The chain uses TRBV7-8 and TRBJ1-1; D ambiguous. The sample consisted of PBMCs, taken after 24 months of ibrutinib treatment. The source is a human donor with chronic lymphocytic leukemia. CDR3 amino acids: CASSFIEGGFTEAFF. The CDR3 DNA reads TGTGCCAGCAGCTTTATCGAAGGCGGTTTCACTGAAGCTTTCTTT.